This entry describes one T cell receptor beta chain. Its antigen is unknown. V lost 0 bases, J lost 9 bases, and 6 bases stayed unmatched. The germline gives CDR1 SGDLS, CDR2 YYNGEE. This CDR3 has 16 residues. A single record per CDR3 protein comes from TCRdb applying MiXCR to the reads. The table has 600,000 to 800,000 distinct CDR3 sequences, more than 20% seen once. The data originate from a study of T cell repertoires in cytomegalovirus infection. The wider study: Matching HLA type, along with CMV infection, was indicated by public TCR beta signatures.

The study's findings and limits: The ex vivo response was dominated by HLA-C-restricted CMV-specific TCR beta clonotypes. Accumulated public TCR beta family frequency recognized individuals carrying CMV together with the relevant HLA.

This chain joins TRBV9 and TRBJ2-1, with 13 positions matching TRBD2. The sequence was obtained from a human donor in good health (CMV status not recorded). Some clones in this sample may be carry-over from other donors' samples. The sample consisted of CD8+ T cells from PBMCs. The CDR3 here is CASSVGRTSGGGEQFF. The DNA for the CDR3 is TGTGCCAGCAGCGTAGGCAGGACTAGCGGGGGAGGTGAGCAGTTCTTC.